This TCR beta chain was sequenced during a study of CD8 T cells in ankylosing spondylitis. A quantitative 5'-RACE method, one with molecular barcodes, was used to make TCR beta libraries. TCRdb redid the calling of the 5' RACE reads with MiXCR, one entry per CDR3 protein. Found here are 150,000 to 200,000 distinct CDR3 sequences, 11% of them singletons; the top ten hold 25% to 30%. CDR1 is LGHNA and CDR2 is YSLEER in the germline V gene. With 0 bases removed from V and 0 bases from J, the gap between germline ends came to 9 bases. CDR3 length: 15 amino acids. On this clonotype itself: Its antigen is unknown.

Study-wide results and caveats: Clones linked to disease were reported to show significant enrichment in matched ankylosing spondylitis synovial fluid.

The receptor was derived from a male donor with ankylosing spondylitis or in good health (not recorded which). The specimen sequenced was blood, either unsorted or a sorted T cell fraction (not recorded which). The rearrangement uses TRBV4-3 and TRBJ2-7; D not resolved. The chain's CDR3 is CASSQDKQSSYEQYF. CDR3 DNA: TGCGCCAGCAGCCAAGATAAACAAAGCTCCTACGAGCAGTACTTC.